These 12 T cell receptor beta chains originate from one sample sequenced in a study of blood T cell repertoires in COVID-19. This table comes from immunoSEQ multiplex PCR, and its TCRdb copy is limited to in-frame clones, with some not included. The data hold 250,000 or so clones, with over 80% observed a single time. Input material: PBMCs or T cells enriched from blood (not recorded which). These receptors were taken from a human donor in a cohort exposed to, infected with or recovered from COVID-19 (not recorded which). The donor label of this sample is uncertain.

The CDR3 is CASNGAGGRETQYF. The CDR3 DNA is TGTGCCAGTAATGGAGCGGGGGGGCGGGAGACCCAGTACTTC. The chain joins TRBV19 to TRBJ2-5; 10 nucleotides align to TRBD2. The length of the CDR3 is 14 residues. Trimming took 7 bases from V and 5 from J; bases not matched to a gene: 7. From germline, CDR1 is LNHDA and CDR2 SQIVND (reference sequence). Combining the CDR3 with reference TRBV19 and TRBJ2-5 gives the whole variable domain DGGITQSPKYLFRKEGQNVTLSCEQNLNHDAMYWYRQDPGQGLRLIYYSQIVNDFQKGDIAEGYSVSREKKESFPLTVTSAQKNPTAFYLCASNGAGGRETQYFGPGTRLLVL.

The gene calls are TRBV21-1 and TRBJ2-1; the DNA was not compared with TRBD1, the D call given in the table. TRBV21-1 counts as a pseudogene. The CDR3 has 15 residues. The CDR3 DNA reads as TGTGCCAGCAGCAATCGGTGGACAGGTTACAATGAGCAGTTCTTC. Translated: CASSNRWTGYNEQFF.

This clone was counted once. The V gene is TRBV5-1, the J gene TRBJ2-5, with 12 bases lining up with TRBD2. The CDR3 sequence is 15 residues long. Trimming took 2 bases from V and 4 from J; bases not matched to a gene: 3. Germline lookup yields CDR1 SGHRS and CDR2 YFSETQ. The CDR3 sequence is CASSFGLAGIETQYF. The CDR3 DNA sequence: TGCGCCAGCAGCTTCGGACTAGCGGGAATAGAGACCCAGTACTTC.

The genes are TRBV9 and TRBJ2-2; a possible D gene is TRBD2 (6 bases). The V end lost 2 bases, the J end lost 1 base, and 6 bases lay between the germline ends. This CDR3 contains 14 residues. CDR1 and CDR2 (germline): SGDLS, YYNGEE. The CDR3 bases are TGTGCCAGCAGCGTCGGGGGGAACACCGGGGAGCTGTTTTTT. Translation: CASSVGGNTGELFF.

V usage is TRBV6-4 and J usage is TRBJ2-7; TRBD2 agrees at 13 bases. The ends lost 8 bases at V and 2 bases at J; junction bases unmatched: 6. Germline V gene data show CDR1 as MRHNA and CDR2 as SNTAGT. This CDR3 has 15 amino acids. The CDR3 spells CASSSGLAGAYEQYF. The CDR3 region has the DNA TGTGCCAGCTCCTCCGGACTAGCGGGGGCCTACGAGCAGTACTTC.

CDR3 nucleotides: TGCGCCAGCAGCCAAGTTACTGCAGGACTTGGAAACACCATATATTTT. Translation gives CASSQVTAGLGNTIYF. The gene calls are TRBV4-1 and TRBJ1-3, with D unclear. This CDR3 is built from 16 residues. Germline CDR1 and CDR2: MGHRA and YSYEKL. V lost 1 base and J 3 bases, leaving 13 bases between the germline ends.

J is TRBJ2-3 and V is TRBV2; D is perhaps TRBD2 (5 bases). The CDR3 has 17 residues. V lost 1 base and J 4 bases, leaving 18 bases between the germline ends. Germline values: CDR1 SNHLY, CDR2 FYNNEI. The CDR3 sequence: CASSEVRWASLSDTQYF. CDR3 nucleotides: TGTGCCAGCAGTGAAGTAAGGTGGGCTAGCCTGTCAGATACGCAGTATTTT.

The rearrangement joins TRBV18 to TRBJ1-1, with a weak D call TRBD1 (6 bases). CDR1 and CDR2 from the germline V gene are KGHSH and LQKENI. V dropped 3 bases and J dropped 5 bases, with 13 bases sitting between them. CDR3 length: 14 residues. CDR3 in DNA: TGTGCCAGCTCACCCCAGGGGTCGGAGACTGAAGCTTTCTTT. It encodes CASSPQGSETEAFF.

The chain uses TRBV5-1 and TRBJ1-3; D remains ambiguous. The germline gives CDR1 SGHRS, CDR2 YFSETQ. The CDR3 extends over 15 amino acids. V was shortened by 0 bases and J by 3 bases, with 10 bases between the two germline ends. This CDR3 reads CASSLVAGFGNTIYF. CDR3 bases: TGCGCCAGCAGCTTGGTTGCGGGATTTGGAAACACCATATATTTT.

The chain carries TRBV11-1 and TRBJ2-7; possible D gene TRBD2, 6 bases. V was shortened by 2 bases and J by 2 bases, with 13 bases between the two germline ends. The CDR3 is 15 residues long. Germline V CDR1 and CDR2: SGHAT, FQDESV (reference sequence). CDR3 DNA sequence: TGTGCCAGCAGCTTATACGGGACTCGAACCTACGAGCAGTACTTC. This gives the protein CASSLYGTRTYEQYF.

DNA for the CDR3: TGTGCCAGCAGCCTTGGGGGGGGAAACACTGAAGCTTTCTTT. Its translation is CASSLGGGNTEAFF. The rearrangement links TRBV14 to TRBJ1-1; D might be TRBD1 (5 bases). The V end was cut by 4 bases, the J end by 2 bases, with 11 bases between. Germline assignment: CDR1 SGHDN and CDR2 FVKESK. The CDR3 runs to 14 residues.

The chain joins TRBV19 to TRBJ1-1, with D perhaps TRBD1 (5 bases). CDR1 and CDR2 (germline): LNHDA, SQIVND (reference sequence). CDR3 length equals 14 residues. Trimming stripped 5 bases from V and 3 bases from J, with 13 bases between. CDR3 DNA sequence: TGTGCCAGTAGTCTGACAGCTAAGGACACTGAAGCTTTCTTT. Protein: CASSLTAKDTEAFF.